This entry concerns a single T cell receptor (beta chain). Its matching antigen is unknown. This sample was included in a study of cytomegalovirus exposure and HLA in healthy donors. Overall study: In a previous analysis, around 110 million unique TCR beta sequences were found from 150 million to 200 million T cells. Most genotyped donors, 65% to 85% of 300 to 400, had Caucasian-associated genetic ancestry.

Germline loops: CDR1 KGHSH, CDR2 LQKENI. Trimming stripped 2 bases from V and 2 bases from J, with 9 bases between. CDR3 length: 15 residues. Primers for the PCR totalled 60 Vbeta and 13 Jbeta. Produced via immunoSEQ multiplex PCR; TCRdb's table is partial and in-frame only. This repertoire shows fewer than 110,000 clones, roughly 79% found once; its top ten account for roughly 3.9%. Study conclusions and caveats: Across donors, sequencing depth was assumed by presence/absence analyses to be roughly uniform.

Material: PBMCs. The clonotype was recovered from a man aged 45-65 years in good health and CMV-seropositive. The gene calls are TRBV18 and TRBJ2-2, with D unresolved. Here the CDR3 reads CASSPIQTNTGELFF. In DNA form, the CDR3 reads TGTGCCAGCTCACCAATACAGACCAACACCGGGGAGCTGTTTTTT.